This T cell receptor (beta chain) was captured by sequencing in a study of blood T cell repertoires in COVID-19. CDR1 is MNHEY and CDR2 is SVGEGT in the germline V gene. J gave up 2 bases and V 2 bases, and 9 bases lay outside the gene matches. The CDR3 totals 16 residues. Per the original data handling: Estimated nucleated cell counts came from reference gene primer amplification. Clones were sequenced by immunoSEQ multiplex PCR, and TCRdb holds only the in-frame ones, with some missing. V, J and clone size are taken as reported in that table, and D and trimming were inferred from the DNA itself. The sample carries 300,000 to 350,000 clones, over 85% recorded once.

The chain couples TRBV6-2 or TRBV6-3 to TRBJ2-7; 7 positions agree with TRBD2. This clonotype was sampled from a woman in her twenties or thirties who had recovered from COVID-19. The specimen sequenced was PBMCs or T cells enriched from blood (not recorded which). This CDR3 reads CASSYGGGSRTYEQYF. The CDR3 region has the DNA TGTGCCAGCAGTTACGGCGGCGGGAGTCGGACCTACGAGCAGTACTTC.